The TCR beta chain described here comes from a study of patients and donors after allogeneic stem cell transplantation. This clonotype was counted a few times. Trimming stripped 2 bases from V and 3 bases from J, with 19 bases between. The CDR3 covers 16 residues. Per germline, CDR1 DFQATT and CDR2 SNEGSKA (reference sequence). TCRdb re-derived calls from the RT-PCR reads in MiXCR, one entry per CDR3 protein. The data contain some 230,000 distinct CDR3 sequences, about 14% of them singletons. The material sequenced was blood, either unsorted or a sorted T cell fraction (not recorded which). The V gene is TRBV20-1, the J gene TRBJ1-1; D gene ambiguous. This clonotype was sampled from a human donor who was either an allogeneic HSCT recipient or a stem cell or donor lymphocyte infusion donor (not recorded which). It is not recorded whose cells these are; they may come from a transplant donor. CDR3 sequence reads: CSARSPRAGEHTEAFF. The CDR3 region has the DNA TGCAGTGCTAGATCACCCCGGGCCGGGGAGCACACTGAAGCTTTCTTT.